Listed below are T cell receptor beta chains from one sample, sequenced in a study of cytomegalovirus exposure and HLA in healthy donors. The data were produced by immunoSEQ multiplex PCR, yet TCRdb's version contains in-frame clones alone and is incomplete. The sample consists of some 140,000 clones, about 85% of them appearing once. The sample comprised PBMCs. All receptors come from a man aged 30-40 years in good health and CMV-seropositive. The CDR3 runs from the conserved cysteine through the conserved F or W. The D gene is left open where the match is weak. Expanded clones get a size class; other rows say once, few or many, or leave the size out.

NA,TRBV5-1,NA,TRBJ1-3,CASSLGGDFSGNTIYF,TGCGCCAGCAGCTTGGGGGGGGACTTCTCTGGAAACACCATATATTTT
TRBD1,TRBV30,NA,TRBJ2-5,CAWSRGTGQQETQYF,TGTGCCTGGAGTCGCGGGACAGGGCAACAAGAGACCCAGTACTTC
TRBD2,TRBV6-5,NA,TRBJ2-7,CASRPGLAFSYEQYF,TGTGCCAGCAGGCCGGGACTAGCTTTCTCCTACGAGCAGTACTTC
TRBD1,TRBV9,NA,TRBJ2-3,CASSVGQGKDTQYF,TGTGCCAGCAGCGTAGGACAGGGAAAGGATACGCAGTATTTT
NA,TRBV11-2,NA,TRBJ1-1,CASSLEVTHTEAFF,TGTGCCAGCAGCTTAGAGGTCACACACACTGAAGCTTTCTTT
NA,TRBV9,NA,TRBJ2-5,CASTPAGGLQETQYF,TGTGCCAGCACCCCCGCCGGGGGGCTCCAAGAGACCCAGTACTTC
NA,TRBV19,NA,TRBJ1-1,CASSIYDTEAFF,TGTGCCAGTAGTATATATGACACTGAAGCTTTCTTT
TRBD1,TRBV5-4,NA,TRBJ1-1,CASSLDEGARVAFF,TGTGCCAGCAGCTTGGATGAGGGGGCTCGGGTAGCTTTCTTT
TRBD1,TRBV7-2,NA,TRBJ1-6,CASSFKTGTGNSPLHF,TGTGCCAGCAGCTTTAAGACAGGGACAGGCAATTCACCCCTCCACTTT
NA,TRBV7-2,NA,TRBJ2-7,CASRSSGAYEQYF,TGTGCCAGCAGGTCATCGGGGGCCTACGAGCAGTACTTC
TRBD1,TRBV5-6,NA,TRBJ1-5,CASSLMDRGRDQPQHF,TGTGCCAGCAGCTTAATGGACAGGGGGCGCGATCAGCCCCAGCATTTT
NA,TRBV25-1,NA,TRBJ2-7,CASSLQGDLYEQYF,TGTGCCAGCAGTCTCCAGGGCGACCTCTACGAGCAGTACTTC
NA,TRBV30,NA,TRBJ1-1,CAFRENTEAFF,TGTGCCTTTCGGGAGAACACTGAAGCTTTCTTT
NA,TRBV9,NA,TRBJ2-3,CASSDKYRGSTDTQYF,TGTGCCAGCAGCGACAAATATAGGGGGAGCACAGATACGCAGTATTTT
TRBD1,TRBV6-1,NA,TRBJ2-5,CASIWTGPGTQYF,TGTGCCAGCATTTGGACAGGGCCTGGGACCCAGTACTTC
TRBD1,TRBV7-8,NA,TRBJ2-5,CASSSRDRVYQETQYF,TGTGCCAGCAGCTCCCGGGACAGGGTGTACCAAGAGACCCAGTACTTC
NA,TRBV2,few,TRBJ1-4,CASNLVTGGEKLFF,TGTGCCAGCAATTTGGTTACAGGCGGTGAAAAACTGTTTTTT
TRBD1,TRBV7-6,NA,TRBJ2-7,CASSLGTGTREQYF,TGTGCCAGCAGCCTCGGGACAGGGACTCGCGAGCAGTACTTC
NA,TRBV7-9,NA,TRBJ1-1,CASSLAGSSNTEAFF,TGTGCCAGCAGCTTAGCTGGCAGTTCGAACACTGAAGCTTTCTTT
NA,TRBV6-1,NA,TRBJ1-1,CASSEREAANTEAFF,TGTGCCAGCAGTGAAAGGGAGGCGGCGAACACTGAAGCTTTCTTT
TRBD2,TRBV28,NA,TRBJ2-2,CASHPAGGSGTGELFF,TGTGCCAGCCATCCAGCGGGAGGATCAGGCACCGGGGAGCTGTTTTTT
NA,TRBV30,NA,TRBJ1-1,CAWRLAQTEAFF,TGTGCCTGGAGGCTAGCCCAGACTGAAGCTTTCTTT
TRBD1,TRBV11-2,NA,TRBJ1-2,CASRDRASRVGGYTF,TGTGCCAGCAGGGACAGGGCTTCCCGGGTTGGAGGCTACACCTTC
NA,TRBV18,NA,TRBJ1-1,CASSLQGLSMNTEAFF,TGTGCCAGCTCACTTCAGGGGTTGTCCATGAACACTGAAGCTTTCTTT
TRBD1,TRBV6-1,NA,TRBJ2-1,CASGPGGDEQFF,TGTGCCAGCGGGCCAGGGGGCGATGAGCAGTTCTTC
TRBD1,TRBV10-3,NA,TRBJ2-3,CAIRQGHSTDTQYF,TGTGCCATCCGACAGGGGCATAGCACAGATACGCAGTATTTT
TRBD1,TRBV19,NA,TRBJ2-5,CASSMGTGGRSYQETQYF,TGTGCCAGTAGTATGGGGACAGGGGGGCGATCGTACCAAGAGACCCAGTACTTC
NA,TRBV4-1,few,TRBJ1-4,CASSQEAGGLPSEKLFF,TGCGCCAGCAGCCAAGAAGCTGGAGGCCTCCCGTCGGAAAAACTGTTTTTT
TRBD1,TRBV29-1,few,TRBJ2-6,CSVLDRAISGANVLTF,TGCAGCGTTTTAGACAGGGCAATCTCTGGGGCCAACGTCCTGACTTTC
NA,TRBV5-1,NA,TRBJ1-6,CASSYGVSGNSPLHF,TGCGCCAGCAGCTACGGGGTATCTGGTAATTCACCCCTCCACTTT
TRBD1,TRBV7-8,NA,TRBJ1-1,CASSGGTANTEAFF,TGTGCCAGCAGCGGCGGGACAGCGAACACTGAAGCTTTCTTT
NA,TRBV7-2,few,TRBJ2-1,CASSFLQSYNEQFF,TGTGCCAGCAGCTTTTTACAGTCCTACAATGAGCAGTTCTTC
TRBD1,TRBV5-6,NA,TRBJ2-7,CASSLETGYYEQYF,TGTGCCAGCAGCTTGGAGACAGGGTACTACGAGCAGTACTTC
NA,TRBV27,NA,TRBJ2-7,CASSLNGGAEYF,TGTGCCAGCAGCCTCAACGGGGGTGCAGAGTACTTC
NA,TRBV27,NA,TRBJ2-7,CASSATGLRQYF,TGTGCCAGCAGTGCCACAGGTTTGCGTCAGTACTTC
TRBD2,TRBV7-2,NA,TRBJ2-7,CASSLSGRVEQYF,TGTGCCAGCAGCTTAAGCGGGAGGGTAGAGCAGTACTTC
TRBD1,TRBV7-3,few,TRBJ2-5,CASSRGQQETQYF,TGTGCCAGCAGCCGGGGACAGCAAGAGACCCAGTACTTC
TRBD1,TRBV2,once,TRBJ1-2,CASSDRTGPNYGYTF,TGTGCCAGCAGTGACCGGACAGGCCCTAACTATGGCTACACCTTC
NA,TRBV28,NA,TRBJ1-4,CASSTGLTNEKLFF,TGTGCCAGCAGTACAGGGCTGACTAATGAAAAACTGTTTTTT
NA,TRBV11-3,once,TRBJ2-5,CASSQFGQETQYF,TGTGCCAGCAGCCAGTTTGGCCAAGAGACCCAGTACTTC
NA,TRBV19,NA,TRBJ2-7,CASSIGGVSSYEQYF,TGTGCCAGTAGTATAGGCGGAGTTAGCTCCTACGAGCAGTACTTC